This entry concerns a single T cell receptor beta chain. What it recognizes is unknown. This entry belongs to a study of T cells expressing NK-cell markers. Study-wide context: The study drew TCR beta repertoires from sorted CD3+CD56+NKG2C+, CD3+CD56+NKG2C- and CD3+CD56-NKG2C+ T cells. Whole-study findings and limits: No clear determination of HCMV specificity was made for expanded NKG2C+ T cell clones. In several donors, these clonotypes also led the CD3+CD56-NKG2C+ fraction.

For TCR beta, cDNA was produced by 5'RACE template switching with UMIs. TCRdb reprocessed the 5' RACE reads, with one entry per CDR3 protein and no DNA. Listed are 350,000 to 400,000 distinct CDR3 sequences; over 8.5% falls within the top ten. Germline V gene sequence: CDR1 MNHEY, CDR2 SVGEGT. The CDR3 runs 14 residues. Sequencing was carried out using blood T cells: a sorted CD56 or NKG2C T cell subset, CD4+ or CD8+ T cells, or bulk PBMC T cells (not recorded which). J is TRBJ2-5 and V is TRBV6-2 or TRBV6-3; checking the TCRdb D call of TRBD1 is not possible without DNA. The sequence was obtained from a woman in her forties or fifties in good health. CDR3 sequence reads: CASSYLPGAETQYF.